Each of the 15 T cell receptor beta chains below was sequenced from the same sample in a study of cytomegalovirus exposure and HLA in healthy donors. Primers: 60 Vbeta forward and 13 Jbeta reverse. The protocol was immunoSEQ multiplex PCR, while the TCRdb copy is restricted to in-frame clones and leaves out a portion. The sample table sets out roughly 190,000 clones. What was sequenced was PBMCs. The receptors come from a woman younger than 30 in good health and CMV-seropositive.

The chain carries TRBV19 and TRBJ1-2; D possibly corresponds to TRBD1 (5 bases). The germline gives CDR1 LNHDA, CDR2 SQIVND (reference sequence). The CDR3 runs to 13 residues. The V and J ends lost 4 bases and 4 bases respectively, with 10 bases between them. CDR3 region: CASSRDSAYGYTF. In nucleotides, the CDR3 is TGTGCCAGTAGTAGAGACAGCGCCTATGGCTACACCTTC.

V and J are TRBV4-1 and TRBJ1-4; 12 nucleotides agree with TRBD1. Germline CDR1 reads MGHRA; CDR2 reads YSYEKL. V dropped 4 bases and J dropped 3; count of bases not matched to a gene: 9. The CDR3 totals 18 residues. CDR3: CASSPRGQGAGANEKLFF. The CDR3 region has the DNA TGCGCCAGCAGCCCCCGGGGACAGGGGGCGGGGGCTAATGAAAAACTGTTTTTT.

The chain carries TRBV5-1 and TRBJ2-7, with unresolved D. Trimming shortened V by 5 bases and J by 6 bases, and 12 bases separated the two germline ends. This CDR3 is 12 amino acids long. The germline V gene has CDR1 SGHRS and CDR2 YFSETQ. The chain's CDR3 is CASSFGGLEQYF. CDR3 nucleotide sequence: TGCGCCAGCAGTTTTGGCGGCCTCGAGCAGTACTTC.

V usage is TRBV19 and J usage is TRBJ1-5; 7 nucleotides align to TRBD1. There are 15 residues in the CDR3. The germline CDR1 and CDR2 sequences are LNHDA and SQIVND (reference sequence). The V and J ends lost 7 bases and 3 bases, in that order; junction bases with no gene match: 9. The CDR3 sequence: CASNPTGPYNQPQHF. DNA for the CDR3: TGTGCCAGTAATCCGACAGGGCCCTACAATCAGCCCCAGCATTTT.

The genes are TRBV5-3 and TRBJ1-2; D unresolved. TRBV5-3 is an ORF, and what it does is uncertain. V was trimmed by 0 bases and J by 0 bases, leaving 15 bases between them. The CDR3 totals 17 residues. The DNA for the CDR3 is TGTGCCAGAAGCTTGGTCGACACGCGAATCACTAACTATGGCTACACCTTC. It encodes CARSLVDTRITNYGYTF.

The chain uses TRBV5-4 and TRBJ2-7; D is perhaps TRBD1 (6 bases). Looked up from germline, CDR1 is SGHNT and CDR2 is YYREEE (reference sequence). The germline V and J ends were trimmed by 4 bases and 1 base, with 12 bases remaining between them. The CDR3 runs to 14 residues. The chain's CDR3 is CASSPGQLSYEQYF. In nucleotides, the CDR3 is TGTGCCAGCAGCCCCGGACAGTTATCCTACGAGCAGTACTTC. The full variable domain, in which reference TRBV5-4 and TRBJ2-7 provide the parts outside the CDR3, is ETGVTQSPTHLIKTRGQQVTLRCSSQSGHNTVSWYQQALGQGPQFIFQYYREEENGRGNFPPRFSGLQFPNYSSELNVNALELDDSALYLCASSPGQLSYEQYFGPGTRLTVT.

The J gene is TRBJ1-5, the V gene TRBV29-1, with D tentatively TRBD1 (6 bases). The CDR3 has 15 amino acids. Germline values: CDR1 SQVTM, CDR2 ANQGSEA. V lost 7 bases to trimming and J lost 2 bases, with 18 bases between them. This chain's CDR3 is CSATRGEGGNQPQHF. The CDR3 nucleotides read TGCAGCGCCACTCGGGGGGAGGGGGGCAATCAGCCCCAGCATTTT.

V gene TRBV27 combines with J gene TRBJ2-2, with D unresolved. V gave up 9 bases and J gave up 0 bases, with 11 bases separating them. The CDR3 loop spans 14 amino acids. Germline V gene sequence: CDR1 MNHEY, CDR2 SMNVEV (reference sequence). CDR3 loop: CASLKRPNTGELFF. The CDR3 coding sequence is TGTGCCAGTTTAAAGAGGCCGAACACCGGGGAGCTGTTTTTT.

V gene TRBV2 combines with J gene TRBJ1-1; D gene uncertain. The CDR3 covers 13 residues. Per the germline V gene, CDR1 is SNHLY and CDR2 is FYNNEI. V lost 6 bases and J lost 1, with 9 bases in between. CDR3 residues: CASSAFSNTEAFF. The CDR3 DNA reads as TGTGCCAGCAGCGCGTTCTCGAACACTGAAGCTTTCTTT.

The CDR3 bases are TGCGCCAGCAGCCAAGGTGTCGGGACAGGGATGTCCGGGGAGCTGTTTTTT. Translation gives CASSQGVGTGMSGELFF. V gene TRBV4-1 combines with J gene TRBJ2-2, with 9 bases identical to TRBD1. After removal of 1 base from V and 6 bases from J, the junction contained 9 bases not matched to a gene. There are 17 residues in the CDR3. Germline assignment: CDR1 MGHRA and CDR2 YSYEKL.

This chain uses TRBV10-3 with TRBJ2-5, with TRBD1 matching over 8 bases. Trimming at V came to 6 bases and at J to 2 bases, leaving 2 bases not matched to a gene. Germline CDR1 ENHRY, CDR2 SYGVKD. This CDR3 contains 13 residues. The CDR3 DNA sequence: TGTGCCATCAGAAGGACAGGGCAAGAGACCCAGTACTTC. This codes for CAIRRTGQETQYF.

The V and J genes are TRBV10-3 and TRBJ2-3; no clear D gene. Germline values: CDR1 ENHRY, CDR2 SYGVKD. The CDR3 extends over 13 amino acids. V was clipped by 0 bases and J by 4 bases, with 5 bases between them. CDR3 loop: CAISESRADTQYF. The CDR3 DNA reads as TGTGCCATCAGTGAGTCGCGAGCAGATACGCAGTATTTT.

The chain joins TRBV27 to TRBJ2-7, with TRBD1 identical over 12 bases. J lost 5 bases, V lost 3 bases, and 2 bases had no gene match. The germline gives CDR1 MNHEY, CDR2 SMNVEV (reference sequence). CDR3 length: 14 amino acids. The CDR3 nucleotides are TGTGCCAGCAGTTTTGGGACAGGGGGCCACGAGCAGTACTTC. Encoded protein: CASSFGTGGHEQYF.

The chain employs TRBV18 and TRBJ2-5; D not certain. V was trimmed by 0 bases and J by 0 bases, leaving 5 bases between them. CDR1 is KGHSH, CDR2 LQKENI, per germline. This CDR3 spans 14 amino acids. CDR3 protein: CASSPPSNQETQYF. DNA for the CDR3: TGTGCCAGCTCACCACCGTCCAACCAAGAGACCCAGTACTTC.

V usage is TRBV5-6 and J usage is TRBJ2-2, with 8 bases aligning to TRBD2. The J segment lost 4 bases and the V segment lost 4 bases, leaving 12 bases of the junction unmatched. CDR1 is SGHDT, CDR2 YYEEEE, per germline. The CDR3 spans 17 residues. In DNA form, the CDR3 reads TGTGCCAGCAGCCCGCCTCGGGGGGGCTCTGGCACCGGGGAGCTGTTTTTT. It codes for CASSPPRGGSGTGELFF.